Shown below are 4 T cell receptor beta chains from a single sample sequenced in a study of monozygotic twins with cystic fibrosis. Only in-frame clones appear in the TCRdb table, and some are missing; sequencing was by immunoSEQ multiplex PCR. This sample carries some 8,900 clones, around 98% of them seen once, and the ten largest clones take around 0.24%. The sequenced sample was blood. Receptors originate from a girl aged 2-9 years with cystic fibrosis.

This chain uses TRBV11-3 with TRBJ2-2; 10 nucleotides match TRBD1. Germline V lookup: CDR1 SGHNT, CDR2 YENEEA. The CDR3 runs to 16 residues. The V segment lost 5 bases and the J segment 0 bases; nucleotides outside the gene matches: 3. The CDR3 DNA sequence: TGTGCCAGCAGCGCCGGACAGGGGGCGAACACCGGGGAGCTGTTTTTT. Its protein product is CASSAGQGANTGELFF. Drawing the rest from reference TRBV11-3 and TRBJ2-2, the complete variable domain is EAGVVQSPRYKIIEKKQPVAFWCNPISGHNTLYWYLQNLGQGPELLIRYENEEAVDDSQLPKDRFSAERLKGVDSTLKIQPAELGDSAVYLCASSAGQGANTGELFFGEGSRLTVL.

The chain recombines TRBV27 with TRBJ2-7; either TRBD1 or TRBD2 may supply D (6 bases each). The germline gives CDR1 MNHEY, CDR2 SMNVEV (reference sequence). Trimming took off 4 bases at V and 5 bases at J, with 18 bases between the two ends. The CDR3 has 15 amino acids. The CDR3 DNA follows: TGTGCCAGCAGTTCTTCCGTGGGGGGCTACCACGAGCAGTACTTC. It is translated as CASSSSVGGYHEQYF.

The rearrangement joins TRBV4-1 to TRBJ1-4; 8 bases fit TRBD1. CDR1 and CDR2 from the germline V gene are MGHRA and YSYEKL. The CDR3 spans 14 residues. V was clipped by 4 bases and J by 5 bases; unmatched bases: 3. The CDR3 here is CASSPGQGNEKLFF. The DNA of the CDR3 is TGCGCCAGCAGCCCAGGACAGGGAAATGAAAAACTGTTTTTT.

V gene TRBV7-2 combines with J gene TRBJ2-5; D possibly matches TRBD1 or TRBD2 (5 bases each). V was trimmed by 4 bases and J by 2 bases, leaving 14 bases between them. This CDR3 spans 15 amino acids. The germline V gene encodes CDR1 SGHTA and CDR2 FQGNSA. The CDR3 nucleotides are TGTGCCAGCAGCTACTACAGGACGGGACAAGAGACCCAGTACTTC. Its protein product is CASSYYRTGQETQYF.